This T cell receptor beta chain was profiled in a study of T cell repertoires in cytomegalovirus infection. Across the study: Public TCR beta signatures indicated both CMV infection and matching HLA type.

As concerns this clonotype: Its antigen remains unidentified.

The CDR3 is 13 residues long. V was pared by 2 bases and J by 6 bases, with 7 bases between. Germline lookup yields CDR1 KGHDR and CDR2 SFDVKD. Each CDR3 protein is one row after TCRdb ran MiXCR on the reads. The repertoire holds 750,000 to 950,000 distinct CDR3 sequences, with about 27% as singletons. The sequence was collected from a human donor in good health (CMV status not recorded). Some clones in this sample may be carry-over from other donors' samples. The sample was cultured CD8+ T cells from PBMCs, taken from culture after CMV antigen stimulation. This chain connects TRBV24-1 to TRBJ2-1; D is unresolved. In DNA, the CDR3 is TGTGCCACCAGTGATTCATGGGGCAATGAGCAGTTCTTC. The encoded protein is CATSDSWGNEQFF.